This TCR beta chain comes out of a study of blood T cell repertoires in COVID-19. Study information: Sample material is recorded as cDNA or gDNA derived from T cells, B-cell-depleted T cells, or PBMCs.

This clone came up a few times. The table came from immunoSEQ multiplex PCR; TCRdb's copy has only in-frame clones and leaves some out. The repertoire has some 370,000 clones, less than 90% of them found once; the top ten carry around 5%. CDR1 is SNHLY, CDR2 FYNNEI, per germline. The trim removed 7 bases at V and 2 bases at J, leaving 7 bases unmatched. CDR3 length: 15 amino acids. V is TRBV2 and J is TRBJ2-7; 11 bases are a match to TRBD1. Source material: PBMCs or T cells enriched from blood (not recorded which). The receptor comes from a woman between 45 and 65 years old who had recovered from COVID-19. The CDR3 DNA reads TGTGCCAGCACAGCCGGACAGGGGGCGACCTACGAGCAGTACTTC. It codes for CASTAGQGATYEQYF. Complete variable domain (other parts from reference TRBV2 and TRBJ2-7): EPEVTQTPSHQVTQMGQEVILRCVPISNHLYFYWYRQILGQKVEFLVSFYNNEISEKSEIFDDQFSVERPDGSNFTLKIRSTKLEDSAMYFCASTAGQGATYEQYFGPGTRLTVT.